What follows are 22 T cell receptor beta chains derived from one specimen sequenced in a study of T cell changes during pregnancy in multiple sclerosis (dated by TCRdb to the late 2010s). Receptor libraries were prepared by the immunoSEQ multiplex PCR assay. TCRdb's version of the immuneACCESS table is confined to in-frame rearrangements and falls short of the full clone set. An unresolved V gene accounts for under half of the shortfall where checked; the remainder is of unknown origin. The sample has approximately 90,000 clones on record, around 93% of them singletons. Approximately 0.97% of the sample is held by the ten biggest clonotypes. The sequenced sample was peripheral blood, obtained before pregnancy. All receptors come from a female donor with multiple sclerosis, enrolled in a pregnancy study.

CDR3 loop: CASSGRQISGNTIYF. CDR3 DNA sequence: TGCGCCAGCAGCGGCCGACAAATCTCTGGAAACACCATATATTTT. V is TRBV23-1 and J is TRBJ1-3; D uncertain. TRBV23-1 counts as an open reading frame of uncertain function. The germline V and J ends were trimmed by 6 bases and 0 bases, with 12 bases remaining between them. The CDR3 extends over 15 amino acids.

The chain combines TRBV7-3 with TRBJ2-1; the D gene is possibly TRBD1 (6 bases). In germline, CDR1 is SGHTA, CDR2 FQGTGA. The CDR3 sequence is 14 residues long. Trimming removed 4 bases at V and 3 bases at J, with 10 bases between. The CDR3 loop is CASSSQGSYNEQFF. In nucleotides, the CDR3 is TGTGCCAGCAGCTCTCAGGGGAGCTACAATGAGCAGTTCTTC.

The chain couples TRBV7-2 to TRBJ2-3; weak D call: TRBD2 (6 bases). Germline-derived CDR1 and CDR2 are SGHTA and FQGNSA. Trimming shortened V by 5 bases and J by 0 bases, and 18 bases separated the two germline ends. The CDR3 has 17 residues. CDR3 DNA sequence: TGTGCCAGCAGCCCTCGTCTAGCGCCTACTAGCACAGATACGCAGTATTTT. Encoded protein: CASSPRLAPTSTDTQYF.

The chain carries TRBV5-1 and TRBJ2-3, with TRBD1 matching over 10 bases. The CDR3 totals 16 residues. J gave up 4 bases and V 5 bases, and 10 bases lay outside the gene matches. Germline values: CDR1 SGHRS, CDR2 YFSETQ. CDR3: CASSYRQGAFPDTQYF. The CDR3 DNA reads TGCGCCAGCAGTTACCGACAGGGGGCTTTCCCAGATACGCAGTATTTT.

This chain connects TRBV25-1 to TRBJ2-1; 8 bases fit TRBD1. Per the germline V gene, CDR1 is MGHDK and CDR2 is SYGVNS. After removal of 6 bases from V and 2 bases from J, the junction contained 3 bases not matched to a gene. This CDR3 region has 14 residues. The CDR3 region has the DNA TGTGCCAGCAGCAAACAGGGGGCCTACAATGAGCAGTTCTTC. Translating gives CASSKQGAYNEQFF.

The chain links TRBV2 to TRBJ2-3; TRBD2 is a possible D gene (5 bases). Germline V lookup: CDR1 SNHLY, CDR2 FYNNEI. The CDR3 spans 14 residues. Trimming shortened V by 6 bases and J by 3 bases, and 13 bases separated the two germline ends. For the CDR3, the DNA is TGTGCCAGCAGCCTCTATGGAGGAACAGATACGCAGTATTTT. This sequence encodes CASSLYGGTDTQYF.

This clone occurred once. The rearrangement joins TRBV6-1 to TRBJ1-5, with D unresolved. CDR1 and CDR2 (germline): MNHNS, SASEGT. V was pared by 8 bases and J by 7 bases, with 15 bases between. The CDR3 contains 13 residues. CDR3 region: CASADLEHQPQHF. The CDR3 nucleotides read TGTGCCAGCGCAGACTTGGAGCACCAGCCCCAGCATTTT.

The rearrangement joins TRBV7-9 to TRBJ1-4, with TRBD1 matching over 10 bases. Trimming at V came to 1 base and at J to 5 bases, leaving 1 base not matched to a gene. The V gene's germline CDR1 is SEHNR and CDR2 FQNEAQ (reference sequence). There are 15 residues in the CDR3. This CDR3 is CASSLGDRGNEKLFF. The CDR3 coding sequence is TGTGCCAGCAGCTTAGGGGACAGGGGCAATGAAAAACTGTTTTTT.

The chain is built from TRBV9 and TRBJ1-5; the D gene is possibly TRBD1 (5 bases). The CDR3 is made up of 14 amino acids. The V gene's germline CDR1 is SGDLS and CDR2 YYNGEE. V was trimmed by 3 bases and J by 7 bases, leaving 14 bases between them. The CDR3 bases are TGTGCCAGCAGCGCCTGGGGGGACGTACAGCCCCAGCATTTT. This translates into CASSAWGDVQPQHF.

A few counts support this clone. CDR3 region: CASSFLFRGLYEQYF. The DNA of the CDR3 is TGTGCCAGCAGCTTCCTATTCAGGGGGCTGTACGAGCAGTACTTC. The chain is built from TRBV7-9 and TRBJ2-7; 8 nucleotides agree with TRBD1. The CDR3 has 15 residues. Looked up from germline, CDR1 is SEHNR and CDR2 is FQNEAQ (reference sequence). Trimming took 3 bases from V and 4 from J; bases not matched to a gene: 8.

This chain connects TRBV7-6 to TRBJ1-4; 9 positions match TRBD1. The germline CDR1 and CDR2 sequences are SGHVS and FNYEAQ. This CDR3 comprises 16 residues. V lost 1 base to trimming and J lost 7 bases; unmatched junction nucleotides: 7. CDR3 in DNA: TGTGCCAGCAGCTTAGGGACAGGGGCGGGATTTGAAAAACTGTTTTTT. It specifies CASSLGTGAGFEKLFF. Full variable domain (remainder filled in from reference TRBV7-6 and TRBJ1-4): GAGVSQSPRYKVTKRGQDVALRCDPISGHVSLYWYRQALGQGPEFLTYFNYEAQQDKSGLPNDRFSAERPEGSISTLTIQRTEQRDSAMYRCASSLGTGAGFEKLFFGSGTQLSVL.

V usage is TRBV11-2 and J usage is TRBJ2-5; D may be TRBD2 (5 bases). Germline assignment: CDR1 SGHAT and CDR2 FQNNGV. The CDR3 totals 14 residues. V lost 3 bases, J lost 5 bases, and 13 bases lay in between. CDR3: CASSFEGAWETQYF. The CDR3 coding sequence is TGTGCCAGCAGCTTCGAGGGCGCGTGGGAGACCCAGTACTTC.

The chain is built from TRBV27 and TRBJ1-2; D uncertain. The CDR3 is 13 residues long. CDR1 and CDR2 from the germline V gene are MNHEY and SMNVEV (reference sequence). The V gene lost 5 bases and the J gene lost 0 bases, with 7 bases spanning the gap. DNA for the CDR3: TGTGCCAGCAGTCGAGAGCCTAACTATGGCTACACCTTC. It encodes CASSREPNYGYTF.

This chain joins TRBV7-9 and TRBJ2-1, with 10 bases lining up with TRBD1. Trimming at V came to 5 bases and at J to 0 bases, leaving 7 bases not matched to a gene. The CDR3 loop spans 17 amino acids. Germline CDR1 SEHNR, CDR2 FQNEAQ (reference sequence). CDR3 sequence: CASSRPGQGPSYNEQFF. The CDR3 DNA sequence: TGTGCCAGCAGCAGACCGGGACAGGGGCCCTCCTACAATGAGCAGTTCTTC. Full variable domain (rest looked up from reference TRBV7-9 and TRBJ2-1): DTGVSQNPRHKITKRGQNVTFRCDPISEHNRLYWYRQTLGQGPEFLTYFQNEAQLEKSRLLSDRFSAERPKGSFSTLEIQRTEQGDSAMYLCASSRPGQGPSYNEQFFGPGTRLTVL.

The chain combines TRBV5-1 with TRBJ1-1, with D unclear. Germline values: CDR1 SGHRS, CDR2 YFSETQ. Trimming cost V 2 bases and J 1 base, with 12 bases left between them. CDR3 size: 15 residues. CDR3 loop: CASSLTGRGNTEAFF. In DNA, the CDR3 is TGCGCCAGCAGCTTAACGGGTCGGGGGAACACTGAAGCTTTCTTT.

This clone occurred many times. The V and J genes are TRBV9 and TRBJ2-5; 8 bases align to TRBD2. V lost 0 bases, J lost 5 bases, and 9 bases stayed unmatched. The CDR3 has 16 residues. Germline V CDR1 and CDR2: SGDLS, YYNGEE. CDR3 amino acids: CASSVGNGGALETQYF. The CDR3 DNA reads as TGTGCCAGCAGCGTAGGAAACGGGGGGGCCTTGGAGACCCAGTACTTC.

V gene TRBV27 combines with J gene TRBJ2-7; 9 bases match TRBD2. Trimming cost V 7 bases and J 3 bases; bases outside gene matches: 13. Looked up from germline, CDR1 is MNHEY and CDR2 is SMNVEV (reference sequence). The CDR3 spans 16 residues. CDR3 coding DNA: TGTGCCAGCACTAAGGGAGCGGGAGGAGCGAACTACGAGCAGTACTTC. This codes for CASTKGAGGANYEQYF.

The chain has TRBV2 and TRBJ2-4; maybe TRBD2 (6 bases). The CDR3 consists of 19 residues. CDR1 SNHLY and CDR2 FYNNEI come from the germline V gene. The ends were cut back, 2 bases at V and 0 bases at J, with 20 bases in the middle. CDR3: CASSELGLLWGLAKNIQYF. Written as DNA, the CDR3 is TGTGCCAGCAGTGAATTGGGACTTTTGTGGGGCCTAGCCAAAAACATTCAGTACTTC.

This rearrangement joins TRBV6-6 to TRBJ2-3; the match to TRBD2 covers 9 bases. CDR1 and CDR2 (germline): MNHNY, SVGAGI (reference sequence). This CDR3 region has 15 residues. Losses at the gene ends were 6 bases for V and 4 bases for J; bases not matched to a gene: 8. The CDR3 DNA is TGTGCCAGCAGCCGTGGCATAGCGGGAGCAGATACGCAGTATTTT. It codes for CASSRGIAGADTQYF.

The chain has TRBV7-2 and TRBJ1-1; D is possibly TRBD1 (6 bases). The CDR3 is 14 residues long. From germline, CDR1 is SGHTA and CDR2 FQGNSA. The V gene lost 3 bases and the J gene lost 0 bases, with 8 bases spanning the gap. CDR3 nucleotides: TGTGCCAGCAGCTTTACAGGGTTGAACACTGAAGCTTTCTTT. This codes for CASSFTGLNTEAFF.

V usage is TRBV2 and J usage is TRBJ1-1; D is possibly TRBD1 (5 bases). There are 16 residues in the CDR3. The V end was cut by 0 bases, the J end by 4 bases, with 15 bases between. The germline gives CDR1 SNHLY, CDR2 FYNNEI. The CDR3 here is CASSEAQSRVPTEAFF. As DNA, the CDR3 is TGTGCCAGCAGTGAAGCGCAATCCAGGGTTCCCACTGAAGCTTTCTTT.

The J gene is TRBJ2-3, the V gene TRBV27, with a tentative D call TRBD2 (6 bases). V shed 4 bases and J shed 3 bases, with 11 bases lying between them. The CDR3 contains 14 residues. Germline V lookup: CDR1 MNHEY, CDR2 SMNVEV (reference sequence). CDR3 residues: CASSWRAETDTQYF. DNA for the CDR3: TGTGCCAGCAGTTGGAGGGCAGAAACAGATACGCAGTATTTT.